This TCR beta chain was profiled in a study of Ad26.COV2.S vaccination and SARS-CoV-2 variants (dated by TCRdb to the early 2020s). In terms of the full investigation: Vaccine-arm donors were drawn from COV1001, a multicentre, randomized, double-blind, placebo-controlled phase I-IIa trial of Ad26.COV2.S in healthy adults. Throughout the experiments and outcome assessment, investigators stayed blinded to trial group allocation. Ad26.COV2.S was administered intramuscularly at 5 x 10^10 or 1 x 10^11 viral particles, either as a single shot or as two shots given 56 days apart. Trial participants were randomized into five groups of five, in which low-dose or high-dose Ad26.COV2.S was given once or twice, or placebo was given on both occasions. TCRbeta repertoire sequencing was used to assess the specificity and breadth of SARS-CoV-2-reactive T cell receptors after Ad26.COV2.S vaccination. The TCR-sequenced set comprised approximately 32 samples: approximately 20 Ad26.COV2.S vaccine recipients, 5 placebo recipients and 8 SARS-CoV-2 convalescent individuals. What the study reported, not specific to this receptor: Vaccine and placebo recipients had similar non-spike TCR breadth, a finding consistent with the vaccine containing only spike. Substantial breadth of spike-specific CD8+ and CD4+ T cell responses was reported after vaccination. According to the authors, total T cell responses may have been underestimated by the TCR breadth and depth analyses. Spike-specific TCR breadth was higher in Ad26.COV2.S recipients than in placebo recipients (P = 0.0014). The study lacked the statistical power to compare responses across vaccine doses or regimens.

What this sample's treatment or condition label stands for: 15 to 20 received Ad26.COV2.S at low or high dose, single or two shots; about 5 received placebo; per-sample allocation not given. Repertoires of vaccine and placebo recipients were sequenced from samples collected on day 63 after the first injection. Cohort 1b enrolled roughly 25 adults aged 18-55 years at a single site in Boston, USA, between 29 July and 7 August 2020. Ad26.COV2.S consisted of a replication-incompetent adenovirus type 26 vector by which a prefusion-stabilized SARS-CoV-2 spike protein from the original Wuhan strain was expressed. The germline V gene encodes CDR1 SGHVS and CDR2 FNYEAQ. Inclusive of the bounding cysteine and phenylalanine, the CDR3 is 15 residues long. Kept here is only the CDR3 DNA, which spans 45 bases and is read in frame from base 1. Trimming takes 2 bases from V and 5 bases from J, and the germline ends sit 12 bases apart.

The immunoSEQ Assay was the method used to sequence TCRbeta CDR3 regions. After extraction, genomic DNA underwent amplification by bias-controlled multiplex PCR, followed by high-throughput sequencing. Processing in the source paper ran as follows. To quantify the absolute abundance of each unique TCRbeta CDR3 region, sequences were collapsed and filtered. T cell fraction was estimated by normalizing TCRbeta template counts to usable DNA, which was measured by amplifying reference genes present in all nucleated cells. Repertoire TCRs were annotated as SARS-CoV-2-specific when V gene, CDR3 amino acid sequence and J gene were exactly matched to a known reactive TCR set. The reference SARS-CoV-2 TCR set came from MIRA and was filtered for enrichment in COVID-19-positive ImmuneCODE repertoires, removing public or cross-reactive TCRs. Using the MIRA antigens, annotated TCRs were further analysed by specific ORF or by position within an ORF. Depth was the summed frequency of annotated unique rearrangements, while breadth was defined as annotated unique rearrangements over total unique productive rearrangements. Two-sided Wilcoxon rank-sum tests were used to compare TCR breadth between groups. This immuneACCESS table, as held by TCRdb, lists in-frame sequences with V and J called but not all clones. Of the missing ones, under half trace to an unresolved V gene in checked studies; the others have no known cause. V, J and clone size were drawn from that table, and D and trimming were deduced from the DNA. This sample lists 400,000 or so clones; approximately 86% were detected once. The leading ten clones occupy under 4% of the sample.

Of note for this clone: Its antigen remains unidentified. Nothing much larger sits one base from this clone, and base qualities are not available.

This sample comprised peripheral blood, obtained in a trial of Ad26.COV2.S vaccine versus placebo. This chain joins TRBV7-6 to TRBJ1-4; the D gene cannot be named for sure. This sequence was found in a person between 18 and 59 years old who received the Ad26.COV2.S COVID-19 vaccine or a placebo. The CDR3 region has the sequence CASSLQVNRNEKLFF. Read as DNA, the sequence is TGTGCCAGCAGCTTACAGGTCAACCGGAATGAAAAACTGTTTTTT.